Below, one T cell receptor (beta chain) is given with its context. This specimen comes from a study of blood T cell repertoires in COVID-19. Across the study: From T cells, B-cell-depleted T cells, or PBMCs came the material, which was cDNA or gDNA.

Profiling relied on immunoSEQ multiplex PCR, and the TCRdb table lists in-frame clones only, not all of them. The sample shows approximately 300,000 clones, 89% of them seen only once. V dropped 7 bases and J dropped 1; count of bases not matched to a gene: 11. The CDR3 is made up of 16 amino acids. The germline CDR1 and CDR2 sequences are MDHEN and SYDVKM. Material: PBMCs or T cells enriched from blood (not recorded which). The chain employs TRBV28 and TRBJ1-1, with TRBD1 matching over 8 bases. The source of this sequence is a man aged 60 to 75 who had recovered from COVID-19. CDR3 sequence reads: CASIYIGQGTNTEAFF. CDR3 nucleotides: TGTGCCAGCATCTATATCGGACAGGGAACGAACACTGAAGCTTTCTTT.